Following are 26 T cell receptor beta chains from one sample sequenced in a study of Graves' ophthalmopathy and Graves' hyperthyroidism (dated 2018 in TCRdb). TCRdb records Illumina HiSeq 2000 as the sequencer. TCR beta CDR3 regions were amplified from RNA transcripts for repertoire sequencing. The first round was an RT-PCR using HTBI primers with the Qiagen OneStep RT-PCR kit, and this first round was followed by a second-round multiplex PCR, then size selection and purification. Using fastp trimming at Q25 and MiXCR clonotype assembly, TCRdb reanalyzed the public sequencing data and kept in-frame beta chains. Here each entry gathers all rows of one CDR3 protein and keeps the most common genes and DNA. The sample table holds fewer than 650,000 distinct CDR3 sequences, of which around a fifth were seen once. The top ten constitute 7.1% of the sample. Sequencing was carried out using peripheral blood. The receptors derive from a woman in her late teens or twenties with stable Graves' hyperthyroidism. Some clones in this sample may be carry-over from other donors' samples. Donor details come from another sample of the same person, matched by shared clones.

The chain joins TRBV30 to TRBJ1-6; D gene ambiguous. Germline loops: CDR1 GTSNPN, CDR2 SVGIG (reference sequence). There are 13 residues in the CDR3. V lost 3 bases and J 3 bases, leaving 6 bases between the germline ends. The CDR3 DNA sequence: TGTGCCTGGAGACAGCTCTATAATTCACCCCTCCACTTT. It translates to CAWRQLYNSPLHF.

Ten or more counts support this clonotype. The chain uses TRBV7-4 and TRBJ2-7; TRBD1 aligns across 8 bases. CDR1 and CDR2 from the germline V gene are SGHVT and SQSDAQ. The CDR3 totals 16 residues. The V and J ends lost 5 bases and 4 bases, in that order; junction bases with no gene match: 13. CDR3 residues: CASSHTPGTGPYEQYF. DNA for the CDR3: TGTGCCAGCAGCCACACACCCGGGACAGGACCTTACGAGCAGTACTTC.

The chain uses TRBV4-2 and TRBJ2-5; weak D call: TRBD1 (6 bases). The CDR3 loop spans 14 amino acids. Looked up from germline, CDR1 is LGHNA and CDR2 is YNFKEQ. The V end was cut by 1 base, the J end by 5 bases, with 11 bases between. The CDR3 nucleotides read TGTGCCAGCAGCCAAGGAACAGGGCGGGAGACCCAGTACTTC. It yields the protein CASSQGTGRETQYF.

This clonotype was detected many times. The chain has TRBV6-1 and TRBJ2-5; D is possibly TRBD1 (5 bases). Per germline, CDR1 MNHNS and CDR2 SASEGT. V shed 1 base and J shed 5 bases, with 11 bases lying between them. The CDR3 is 14 amino acids. CDR3 sequence (DNA): TGTGCCAGCAGTGAAGGGGGCGCGGAGGAGACCCAGTACTTC. It codes for CASSEGGAEETQYF.

V and J are TRBV12-3 or TRBV12-4 and TRBJ1-5; D call uncertain. With 2 bases removed from V and 3 bases from J, the gap between germline ends came to 8 bases. The CDR3 extends over 14 amino acids. The CDR3 sequence is CASSLMGFNQPQHF. The DNA of the CDR3 is TGTGCCAGCAGTTTAATGGGATTCAATCAGCCCCAGCATTTT.

This clonotype came up many times. This chain connects TRBV15 to TRBJ2-5; perhaps TRBD2 as D (6 bases). Germline loops: CDR1 LNHNV, CDR2 YYDKDF (reference sequence). Between the trimmed V and J ends, which lost 3 bases and 5 bases, there was a span of 13 bases. This CDR3 is built from 14 residues. CDR3 nucleotide sequence: TGTGCCACCAGCAGCCGGGGAGGTTCGGAGACCCAGTACTTC. Its translation: CATSSRGGSETQYF.

The rearrangement joins TRBV28 to TRBJ2-7; D perhaps matches TRBD2 (6 bases). Germline CDR1 is MDHEN and CDR2 is SYDVKM. With 8 bases removed from V and 0 bases from J, the gap between germline ends came to 11 bases. This CDR3 has 13 residues. The chain's CDR3 is CASGSGFSYEQYF. DNA for the CDR3: TGTGCCAGCGGTAGCGGCTTCTCCTACGAGCAGTACTTC.

This clonotype was counted only a few times. This chain connects TRBV25-1 to TRBJ1-1; D is possibly TRBD1 (6 bases). Trimming cost V 4 bases and J 11 bases, with 20 bases left between them. Germline-derived CDR1 and CDR2 are MGHDK and SYGVNS. This CDR3 comprises 14 residues. This chain's CDR3 is CASSVGGVTGLAFF. The CDR3 DNA is TGTGCCAGCAGTGTTGGGGGCGTCACCGGTTTGGCTTTCTTT.

The CDR3 sequence is CASRGLQGTLHF. The DNA of the CDR3 is TGTGCCAGCAGAGGGTTACAGGGGACCCTCCACTTT. J is TRBJ1-6 and V is TRBV3-1; 7 nucleotides align to TRBD1. The V gene end was trimmed by 6 bases and the J gene end by 14 bases; junction bases not matched to a gene: 7. The CDR3 contains 12 residues. The germline CDR1 and CDR2 sequences are LGHDT and YNNKEL (reference sequence).

V usage is TRBV3-1 and J usage is TRBJ1-1; possibly TRBD1 for D (6 bases). The germline V gene encodes CDR1 LGHDT and CDR2 YNNKEL (reference sequence). The CDR3 length is 15 residues. Trimming took 4 bases from V and 2 from J, leaving 14 bases between them. The CDR3 is CASSPGQKGNTEAFF. The CDR3 region has the DNA TGTGCCAGCAGCCCCGGACAGAAAGGTAACACTGAAGCTTTCTTT. Together with reference TRBV3-1 and TRBJ1-1, the CDR3 gives the full variable domain: DTAVSQTPKYLVTQMGNDKSIKCEQNLGHDTMYWYKQDSKKFLKIMFSYNNKELIINETVPNRFSPKSPDKAHLNLHINSLELGDSAVYFCASSPGQKGNTEAFFGQGTRLTVV.

This rearrangement joins TRBV6-2 or TRBV6-3 to TRBJ1-5; the D gene is possibly TRBD1 (5 bases). The CDR3 loop spans 16 amino acids. Germline CDR1 and CDR2: MNHEY and SVGEGT. V lost 7 bases, J lost 4 bases, and 20 bases lay in between. The chain's CDR3 is CASKRGVKDGNQPQHF. The CDR3, as DNA: TGTGCCAGCAAGAGGGGAGTAAAGGACGGAAATCAGCCCCAGCATTTT.

The rearrangement uses TRBV28 and TRBJ1-5; D gene uncertain. V shed 6 bases and J shed 2 bases, with 11 bases lying between them. Per the germline V gene, CDR1 is MDHEN and CDR2 is SYDVKM. This CDR3 has 14 amino acids. The CDR3 loop is CASSPHGGNQPQHF. CDR3 DNA: TGTGCCAGCAGCCCACATGGTGGCAATCAGCCCCAGCATTTT.

This clonotype was detected many times. The rearrangement links TRBV7-8 to TRBJ1-6; D not resolved. CDR3 length: 13 amino acids. In germline, CDR1 is SGHVS, CDR2 FQNEAQ. Between the trimmed V and J ends, which lost 5 bases and 10 bases, there was a span of 12 bases. Here the CDR3 reads CASSPNYGSPLHF. The CDR3 DNA is TGTGCCAGCAGCCCGAATTATGGATCACCCCTCCACTTT.

The table lists this clonotype with many counts. The V gene is TRBV7-6, the J gene TRBJ2-7; D possibly corresponds to TRBD1 (6 bases). The CDR3 consists of 15 residues. V dropped 5 bases and J dropped 2 bases, with 16 bases sitting between them. CDR1 SGHVS and CDR2 FNYEAQ come from the germline V gene. The CDR3 loop is CASSPGTQNPYEQYF. In DNA form, the CDR3 reads TGTGCCAGCAGCCCAGGGACACAGAACCCCTACGAGCAGTACTTC.

This clonotype has a count of ten or more. CDR3 DNA sequence: TGTGCCAGCAGCGTAGAGCCAGGGGAGGAGACCCAGTACTTC. Its protein is CASSVEPGEETQYF. The chain combines TRBV9 with TRBJ2-5, with D perhaps matching TRBD1 (6 bases). The CDR3 spans 14 residues. Trimming took 0 bases from V and 5 from J, leaving 11 bases between them. Germline CDR1 SGDLS, CDR2 YYNGEE.

This clonotype was seen more than once but under ten times. This chain connects TRBV20-1 to TRBJ1-1; D possibly corresponds to TRBD1 (5 bases). Trimming left V 2 bases short and J 3 bases short, with 13 bases between. This CDR3 contains 14 residues. Germline V CDR1 and CDR2: DFQATT, SNEGSKA (reference sequence). The CDR3 spells CSARRRDLDTEAFF. The DNA of the CDR3 is TGCAGTGCTAGACGACGGGACCTAGACACTGAAGCTTTCTTT.

The table lists this clonotype with a few counts. This rearrangement joins TRBV24-1 to TRBJ2-7, with D unresolved. Between the trimmed V and J ends, which lost 2 bases and 3 bases, there was a span of 13 bases. Germline V gene lookup returns CDR1 KGHDR and CDR2 SFDVKD. The CDR3 extends over 15 amino acids. The CDR3 loop reads CATSDSTEGNYEQYF. The CDR3 region has the DNA TGTGCCACCAGTGATTCGACTGAAGGGAACTACGAGCAGTACTTC.

The gene calls are TRBV28 and TRBJ1-2; D is unclear. Germline assignment: CDR1 MDHEN and CDR2 SYDVKM. Trimming pared 3 bases from V and 7 bases from J, leaving 15 bases between. The CDR3 loop spans 14 amino acids. The CDR3 loop is CASSFRNTLGGYTF. In DNA, the CDR3 is TGTGCCAGCAGTTTTAGGAACACCCTCGGTGGCTACACCTTC.

This clonotype has a count of ten or more. The chain couples TRBV10-1 to TRBJ2-2, with 7 bases that match TRBD2. The CDR3 has 18 amino acids. With 2 bases clipped from V and 0 bases from J, the junction kept 9 bases outside the gene matches. CDR1 is WNHNN and CDR2 is SYGVQD in the germline V gene (reference sequence). The CDR3 nucleotides read TGCGCCAGCAGTGAGGCGGCGGGACTACCCCCGAACACCGGGGAGCTGTTTTTT. Encoded protein: CASSEAAGLPPNTGELFF.

This clonotype was picked up many times. This rearrangement joins TRBV7-2 to TRBJ1-6, with TRBD1 as a possible D gene (5 bases). The CDR3 loop spans 15 amino acids. Germline V lookup: CDR1 SGHTA, CDR2 FQGNSA. V lost 0 bases and J lost 6, with 9 bases in between. The CDR3 region is CASSLAMGGNSPLHF. The CDR3 bases are TGTGCCAGCAGCTTAGCGATGGGGGGTAATTCACCCCTCCACTTT.

Many counts were recorded for this clonotype. The rearrangement links TRBV28 to TRBJ1-3; D not resolved. CDR1 and CDR2 (germline): MDHEN, SYDVKM. Trimming shortened V by 5 bases and J by 5 bases, and 13 bases separated the two germline ends. The CDR3 is made up of 14 amino acids. CDR3: CASSPQRERNTIYF. The CDR3 coding sequence is TGTGCCAGCAGTCCCCAGCGGGAGAGAAACACCATATATTTT.

This clonotype was detected many times. The chain links TRBV27 to TRBJ2-5; the D gene is possibly TRBD1 (5 bases). Germline values: CDR1 MNHEY, CDR2 SMNVEV (reference sequence). V lost 1 base and J 4 bases, leaving 7 bases between the germline ends. This CDR3 is built from 13 residues. DNA for the CDR3: TGTGCCAGCAGTTTATACCAGGGAGAGACCCAGTACTTC. Amino acids: CASSLYQGETQYF.

This clonotype was seen many times. The chain combines TRBV6-1 with TRBJ2-7, with unresolved D. V was clipped by 0 bases and J by 7 bases, with 4 bases between them. The CDR3 loop spans 11 amino acids. Germline CDR1 and CDR2: MNHNS and SASEGT. Here the CDR3 reads CASSEAEEQYF. The CDR3 region has the DNA TGTGCCAGCAGTGAAGCTGAAGAGCAGTACTTC.

Many counts were recorded for this clonotype. The V and J genes are TRBV29-1 and TRBJ1-1; 7 bases match TRBD1. The CDR3 consists of 16 residues. Trimming at V came to 5 bases and at J to 1 base, leaving 13 bases not matched to a gene. Per germline, CDR1 SQVTM and CDR2 ANQGSEA. The CDR3 spells CSVPSGAGGRNTEAFF. DNA for the CDR3: TGCAGCGTTCCCTCGGGGGCAGGGGGGAGGAACACTGAAGCTTTCTTT.

Remarks on this clonotype: Without the conserved terminal phenylalanine or tryptophan, this CDR3 likely stems from a read error. This sequence joins TRBV20-1 and TRBJ2-6; D is tentatively TRBD1 or TRBD2 (5 bases each). The CDR3 extends over 17 amino acids. V was shortened by 6 bases and J by 0 bases, with 18 bases between the two germline ends. CDR1 DFQATT and CDR2 SNEGSKA come from the germline V gene (reference sequence). The CDR3 is CSARRRGNRSGANVLTV. The DNA for the CDR3 is TGCAGTGCCCGTCGACGGGGCAATCGCTCTGGGGCCAACGTCCTGACTGTC.

Remarks on this clonotype: One junction end disagrees with the germline gene, perhaps due to a read error. J is TRBJ2-5 and V is TRBV11-3; D may be TRBD1 (6 bases). CDR3 length: 15 residues. Germline CDR1 reads SGHNT; CDR2 reads YENEEA. The CDR3 DNA reads TGTGCCAGCAGTTTAGGACAGAGGGAACAAGAGACCCAGTACTTC. Translated, it gives CASSLGQREQETQYF.